The rows below give T cell receptor beta chains drawn from one sample of a study of cytomegalovirus exposure and HLA in healthy donors. Using immunoSEQ multiplex PCR, the repertoire was profiled, and TCRdb retains in-frame clones only, with some absent. The sample lists roughly 79,000 clones; roughly 93% were seen once. What was sequenced was PBMCs. These receptors all come from a man aged 18 to 30 in good health and CMV-seronegative. Both conserved end residues are part of each CDR3. D genes are given only for firm matches. A clone size is listed for some rows: how often the clone was seen (once, few, many), or a class if it is expanded.

D: -
J: TRBJ2-1
size: -
V: TRBV7-2
CDR3: CASSLARGNNEQFF
DNA: TGTGCCAGCAGCTTAGCCAGGGGCAACAATGAGCAGTTCTTC

D: TRBD1
J: TRBJ1-1
size: once
V: TRBV7-9
CDR3: CASSFSGTGETEAFF
DNA: TGTGCCAGCAGCTTCTCCGGGACAGGGGAGACTGAAGCTTTCTTT

D: -
J: TRBJ1-2
size: -
V: TRBV5-8
CDR3: CASSLRGEPGYTF
DNA: TGTGCCAGCAGCTTGCGGGGGGAACCTGGCTACACCTTC

D: -
J: TRBJ1-5
size: -
V: TRBV5-1
CDR3: CASSLRRGDQPQHF
DNA: TGCGCCAGCAGCTTGCGTCGGGGGGATCAGCCCCAGCATTTT

D: -
J: TRBJ2-7
size: -
V: TRBV19
CDR3: CASSILGSMDEQYF
DNA: TGTGCCAGTAGTATTTTGGGGAGTATGGACGAGCAGTACTTC

D: -
J: TRBJ2-3
size: -
V: TRBV30
CDR3: CAWSVGGGTDTQYF
DNA: TGTGCCTGGAGTGTAGGCGGGGGCACAGATACGCAGTATTTT

D: -
J: TRBJ1-5
size: -
V: TRBV30
CDR3: CAWSTTNSNQPQHF
DNA: TGTGCCTGGAGTACGACAAATAGCAATCAGCCCCAGCATTTT

D: TRBD1
J: TRBJ1-2
size: -
V: TRBV30
CDR3: CACFRDRVGYGYTF
DNA: TGTGCCTGTTTCCGGGACAGGGTAGGGTATGGCTACACCTTC

D: TRBD1
J: TRBJ2-7
size: -
V: TRBV2
CDR3: CASRKRGQSYEQYF
DNA: TGTGCCAGCAGGAAACGGGGACAGTCCTACGAGCAGTACTTC

D: -
J: TRBJ2-5
size: -
V: TRBV7-6
CDR3: CASSLALPKLETQYF
DNA: TGTGCCAGCAGCTTAGCCCTTCCTAAGCTAGAGACCCAGTACTTC

D: TRBD1
J: TRBJ1-3
size: -
V: TRBV28
CDR3: CASRGQGRSGNTIYF
DNA: TGTGCCAGCAGGGGACAGGGACGTTCTGGAAACACCATATATTTT

D: TRBD2
J: TRBJ2-1
size: -
V: TRBV7-3
CDR3: CASSPSGAYNEQFF
DNA: TGTGCCAGCAGCCCTAGCGGGGCCTACAATGAGCAGTTCTTC

D: -
J: TRBJ2-1
size: -
V: TRBV5-1
CDR3: CASSLNYNEQFF
DNA: TGCGCCAGCAGCCTTAATTACAATGAGCAGTTCTTC

D: -
J: TRBJ2-1
size: -
V: TRBV27
CDR3: CASSLYPGLTNNEQFF
DNA: TGTGCCAGCAGTCTCTATCCGGGACTGACAAACAATGAGCAGTTCTTC

D: -
J: TRBJ2-1
size: -
V: TRBV7-3
CDR3: CASSLRGGEQFF
DNA: TGTGCCAGCAGCCTCAGAGGAGGTGAGCAGTTCTTC

D: TRBD1
J: TRBJ1-2
size: -
V: TRBV18
CDR3: CASSPMGTGGGPYGYTF
DNA: TGTGCCAGCTCACCAATGGGGACAGGGGGAGGCCCCTATGGCTACACCTTC

D: -
J: TRBJ1-1
size: -
V: TRBV4-1
CDR3: CASSHDWETEAFF
DNA: TGCGCCAGCAGCCACGATTGGGAGACTGAAGCTTTCTTT

D: -
J: TRBJ2-2
size: -
V: TRBV4-1
CDR3: CASSQEIAGTLNTGELFF
DNA: TGCGCCAGCAGCCAAGAAATAGCCGGGACTCTTAACACCGGGGAGCTGTTTTTT

D: TRBD2
J: TRBJ2-1
size: -
V: TRBV5-1
CDR3: CASFDSGRAHEQFF
DNA: TGCGCCAGCTTCGATAGCGGGAGGGCCCATGAGCAGTTCTTC

D: -
J: TRBJ1-1
size: -
V: TRBV9
CDR3: CASSAWGGTEAFF
DNA: TGTGCCAGCAGCGCCTGGGGCGGCACTGAAGCTTTCTTT

D: -
J: TRBJ2-3
size: once
V: TRBV6-5
CDR3: CASSYGRVADTQYF
DNA: TGTGCCAGCAGTTACGGTCGGGTTGCAGATACGCAGTATTTT

D: -
J: TRBJ1-2
size: -
V: TRBV5-1
CDR3: CASSLGQTADYGYTF
DNA: TGCGCCAGCAGCTTGGGACAGACAGCAGATTATGGCTACACCTTC

D: TRBD1
J: TRBJ2-5
size: -
V: TRBV11-3
CDR3: CASSEGQGEETQYF
DNA: TGTGCCAGCAGCGAAGGACAGGGAGAAGAGACCCAGTACTTC

D: -
J: TRBJ2-7
size: once
V: TRBV4-1
CDR3: CASSHYSYEQYF
DNA: TGCGCCAGCAGCCATTACTCCTACGAGCAGTACTTC

D: TRBD1
J: TRBJ2-2
size: -
V: TRBV30
CDR3: CAWSHAGQGPRPYTGELFF
DNA: TGTGCCTGGAGCCACGCCGGACAGGGCCCGCGTCCATACACCGGGGAGCTGTTTTTT